This TCR beta chain was recorded in a study of blood T cell repertoires in COVID-19. Study at large: Spain, Italy and the United States supplied samples that represented acute and convalescent COVID-19. Sample material is recorded as cDNA or gDNA derived from T cells, B-cell-depleted T cells, or PBMCs.

Germline V lookup: CDR1 SEHNR, CDR2 FQNEAQ (reference sequence). V gave up 0 bases and J gave up 4 bases, with 12 bases separating them. This CDR3 region has 15 residues. How the authors handled the data: Nucleated cell number was recorded as an estimate derived from reference gene primer amplification. This table comes from immunoSEQ multiplex PCR, and its TCRdb copy is limited to in-frame clones, with some not included. D and trimming come from the DNA, and the V and J calls and clone size come from that table. The sample lists about 140,000 clones, approximately 87% occurring once. The chain couples TRBV7-9 to TRBJ2-5; the D gene is possibly TRBD2 (6 bases). The receptor was isolated from a woman aged 40 to 50 with acute or convalescent COVID-19. The specimen was peripheral blood. The CDR3 DNA is TGTGCCAGCAGCTTAGCAGGTCTGGGGGGAGAGACCCAGTACTTC. Protein sequence: CASSLAGLGGETQYF.